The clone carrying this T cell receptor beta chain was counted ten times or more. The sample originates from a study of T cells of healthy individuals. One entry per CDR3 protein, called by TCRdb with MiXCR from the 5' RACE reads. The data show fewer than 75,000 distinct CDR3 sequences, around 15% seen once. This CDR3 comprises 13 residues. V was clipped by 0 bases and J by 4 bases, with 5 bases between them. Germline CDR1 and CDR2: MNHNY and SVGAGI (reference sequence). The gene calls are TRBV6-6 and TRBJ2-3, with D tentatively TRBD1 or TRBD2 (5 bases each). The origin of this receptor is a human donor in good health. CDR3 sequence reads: CASSYSGADTQYF. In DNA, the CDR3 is TGTGCCAGCAGTTACTCGGGGGCAGATACGCAGTATTTT.